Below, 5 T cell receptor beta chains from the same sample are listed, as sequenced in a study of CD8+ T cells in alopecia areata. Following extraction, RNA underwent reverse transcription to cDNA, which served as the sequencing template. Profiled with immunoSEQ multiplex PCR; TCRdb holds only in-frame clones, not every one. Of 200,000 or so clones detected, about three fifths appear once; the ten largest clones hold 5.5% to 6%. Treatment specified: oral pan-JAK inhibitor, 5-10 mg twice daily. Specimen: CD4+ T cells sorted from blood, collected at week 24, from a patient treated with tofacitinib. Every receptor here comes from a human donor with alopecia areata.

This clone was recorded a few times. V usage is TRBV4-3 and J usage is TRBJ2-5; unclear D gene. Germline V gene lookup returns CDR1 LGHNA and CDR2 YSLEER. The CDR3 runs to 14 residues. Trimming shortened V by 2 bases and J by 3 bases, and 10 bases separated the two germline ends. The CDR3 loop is CASSQRPSEETQYF. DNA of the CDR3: TGCGCCAGCAGCCAACGGCCCAGTGAAGAGACCCAGTACTTC.

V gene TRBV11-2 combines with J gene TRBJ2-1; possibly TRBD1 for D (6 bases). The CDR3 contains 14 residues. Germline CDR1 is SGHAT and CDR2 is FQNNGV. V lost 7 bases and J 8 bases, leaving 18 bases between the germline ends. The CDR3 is CASTSNRVSHEQFF. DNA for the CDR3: TGTGCCAGCACCTCAAACAGGGTATCACATGAGCAGTTCTTC.

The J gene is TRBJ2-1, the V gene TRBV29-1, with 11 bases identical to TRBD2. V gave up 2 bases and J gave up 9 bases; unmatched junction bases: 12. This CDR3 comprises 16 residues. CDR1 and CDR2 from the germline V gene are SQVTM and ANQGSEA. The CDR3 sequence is CSVEIVGLAVRGEQFF. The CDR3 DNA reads TGCAGCGTTGAAATTGTGGGACTAGCGGTGCGTGGTGAGCAGTTCTTC.

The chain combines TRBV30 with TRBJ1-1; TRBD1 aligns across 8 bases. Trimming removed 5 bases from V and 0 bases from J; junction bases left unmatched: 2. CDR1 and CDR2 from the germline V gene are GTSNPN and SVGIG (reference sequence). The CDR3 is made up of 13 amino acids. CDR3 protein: CAWGQGVNTEAFF. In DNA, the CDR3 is TGTGCCTGGGGACAGGGTGTGAACACTGAAGCTTTCTTT. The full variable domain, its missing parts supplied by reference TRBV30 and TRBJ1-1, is SQTIHQWPATLVQPVGSPLSLECTVEGTSNPNLYWYRQAAGRGLQLLFYSVGIGQISSEVPQNLSASRPQDRQFILSSKKLLLSDSGFYLCAWGQGVNTEAFFGQGTRLTVV.

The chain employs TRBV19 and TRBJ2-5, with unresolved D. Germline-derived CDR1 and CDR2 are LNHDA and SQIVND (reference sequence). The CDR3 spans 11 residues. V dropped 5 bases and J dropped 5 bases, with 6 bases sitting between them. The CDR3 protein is CASSSGETQYF. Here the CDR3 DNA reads TGTGCCAGTAGTTCCGGGGAGACCCAGTACTTC.